This TCR beta chain was found in a study of human T cells and chemical hapten exposure. Study-wide points: TCRs at a frequency above 1 in 1000 stayed unchanged with DPC sensitization.

For this clonotype: Its cognate antigen is unknown.

Germline assignment: CDR1 MNHEY and CDR2 SVGAGI. Trimming pared 6 bases from V and 6 bases from J, leaving 14 bases between. The CDR3 contains 13 residues. Time point here: patch test 1, 2 weeks after DPC sensitization. Treatment in this sample: therapeutic diphenylcyclopropenone sensitization with weekly scalp DPC. In the authors' workflow: Sampled TCR counts reached a median of roughly 98,000 per sample, with values ranging from roughly 23,224 to 700,000. One entry per CDR3 protein, called by TCRdb with MiXCR from the RACE reads. In this record, the V and J calls reflect TCRdb's handling and not the investigators' own analysis. The data show about 360,000 distinct CDR3 sequences, around 7% seen once.

The receptor was isolated from a woman in her late teens or twenties with alopecia areata. Some clones in this sample may be carry-over from other donors' samples. The chain joins TRBV6-5 to TRBJ1-1; D may be TRBD1 (5 bases). This specimen was whole blood, taken in connection with sensitization to the hapten diphenylcyclopropenone (DPC). The CDR3 DNA follows: TGTGCCAGCAGCCGAGACAGTGGGGCTGAAGCTTTCTTT. Translated, it gives CASSRDSGAEAFF.